This T cell receptor (beta chain) was captured in a study of lymphopenia after photon versus proton radiotherapy. This clone was observed a handful of times. No antigen is known for it. Profiling relied on immunoSEQ multiplex PCR, and the TCRdb table lists in-frame clones only, not all of them. The repertoire has tens of thousands of clones, 80% to 90% of them found once; the top ten carry just under 30%. Study-wide findings and caveats: Authors raise, but do not show, better survival with proton therapy.

In germline, CDR1 is MNHEY, CDR2 SMNVEV (reference sequence). Trimming shortened V by 2 bases and J by 0 bases, and 10 bases separated the two germline ends. The CDR3 runs to 16 residues. Sequencing used peripheral blood, obtained from a patient treated with photon-based radiotherapy. This clonotype originated in a man in his forties or fifties with gastric cancer. The chain uses TRBV27 and TRBJ2-2; tentatively, D is TRBD1 (6 bases). The CDR3 region is CASSLEQGPNTGELFF. CDR3 nucleotides: TGTGCCAGCAGTTTAGAGCAGGGGCCGAACACCGGGGAGCTGTTTTTT.